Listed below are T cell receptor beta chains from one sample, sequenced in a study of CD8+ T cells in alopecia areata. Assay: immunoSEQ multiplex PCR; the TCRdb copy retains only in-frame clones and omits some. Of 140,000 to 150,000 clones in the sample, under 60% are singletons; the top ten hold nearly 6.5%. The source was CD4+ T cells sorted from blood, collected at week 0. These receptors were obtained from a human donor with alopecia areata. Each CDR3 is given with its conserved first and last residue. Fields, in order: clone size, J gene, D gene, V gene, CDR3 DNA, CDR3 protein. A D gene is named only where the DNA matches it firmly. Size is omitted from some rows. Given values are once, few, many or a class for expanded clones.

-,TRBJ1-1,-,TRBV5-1,TGCGCCAGCAGCTTAATGCAGGACACTGAAGCTTTCTTT,CASSLMQDTEAFF
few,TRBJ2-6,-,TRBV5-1,TGCGCCAGCAGCGTATCAGGGGTTGTTGCTGGGGCCAACGTCCTGACTTTC,CASSVSGVVAGANVLTF
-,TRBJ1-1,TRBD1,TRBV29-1,TGCAGCGTTTCCACAGGGGGCACTGAAGCTTTCTTT,CSVSTGGTEAFF
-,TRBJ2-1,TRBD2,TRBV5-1,TGCGCCAGCAGCTTGGTGTTAGCGGGGGGTAGGGATGAGCAGTTCTTC,CASSLVLAGGRDEQFF
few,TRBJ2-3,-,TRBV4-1,TGCGCCAGCAGCCTAGTCTGGACAGACTATAGCACAGATACGCAGTATTTT,CASSLVWTDYSTDTQYF
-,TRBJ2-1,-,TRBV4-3,TGCGCCAGCGAGGGCTACAATGAGCAGTTCTTC,CASEGYNEQFF
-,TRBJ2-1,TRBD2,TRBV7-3,TGTGCCAGCAGCCCCATCCTAGCGGACTCCTACAATGAGCAGTTCTTC,CASSPILADSYNEQFF
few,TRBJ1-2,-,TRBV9,TGTGCCAGCAGCGTACTAACCACCCATGGCTACACCTTC,CASSVLTTHGYTF
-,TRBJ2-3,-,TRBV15,TGTGCCACCAGCAGAGGCGGGGGACAGCCCACAGATACGCAGTATTTT,CATSRGGGQPTDTQYF
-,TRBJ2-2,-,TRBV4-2,TGTGCCAGCACCCCGGTCGTTGGCGGGGCGACCGGGGAGCTGTTTTTT,CASTPVVGGATGELFF
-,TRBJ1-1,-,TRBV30,TGTGCCTGGACCTTGGGGGGGGCGCCGAAAACTGAAGCTTTCTTT,CAWTLGGAPKTEAFF
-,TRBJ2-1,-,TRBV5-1,TGCGCCAGCAGGCCGGAGGAGTACAATGAGCAGTTCTTC,CASRPEEYNEQFF
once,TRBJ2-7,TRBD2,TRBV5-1,TGCGCCAGCAGCCCTAGCGGCTCCTACGAGCAGTACTTC,CASSPSGSYEQYF
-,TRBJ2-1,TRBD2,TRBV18,TGTGCCAGCTCACCTACTAGCGGGGGGACCTATGAGCAGTTCTTC,CASSPTSGGTYEQFF
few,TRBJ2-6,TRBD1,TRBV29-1,TGCAGCGCCAGACGGGACAGTGATGGGGCCAACGTCCTGACTTTC,CSARRDSDGANVLTF
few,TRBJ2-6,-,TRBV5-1,TGCGCCAGCAGCTCTGGGAACTCTGGGGCCAACGTCCTGACTTTC,CASSSGNSGANVLTF
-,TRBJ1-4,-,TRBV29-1,TGCAGCGTTCGGGACACGCTAGGGGAAAAACTGTTTTTT,CSVRDTLGEKLFF
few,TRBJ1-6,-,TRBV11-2,TGTGCCAGCAGTCAAATCCTTTCACCCCTCCACTTT,CASSQILSPLHF
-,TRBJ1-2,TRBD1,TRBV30,TGTGCCTGGAGTGTACTACGGACAGGGCCTAACTATGGCTACACCTTC,CAWSVLRTGPNYGYTF
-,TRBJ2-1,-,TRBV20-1,TGCAGCACTTTAAGAGGGAATGAGCAGTTCTTC,CSTLRGNEQFF
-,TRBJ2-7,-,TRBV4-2,TGTGCCAGCAGCCAAGCTAAGGGTATTAGCTACGAGCAGTACTTC,CASSQAKGISYEQYF
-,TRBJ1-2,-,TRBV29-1,TGCAGCTTGGGGGACAACTATGGCTACACCTTC,CSLGDNYGYTF
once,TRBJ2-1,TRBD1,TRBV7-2,TGTGCCAGCAGCTTTTTTGAGGGGGCGCCGTTCTTC,CASSFFEGAPFF
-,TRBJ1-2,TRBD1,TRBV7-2,TGTGCCAGCAGCTCACAGGGGCAGGGGTATGGCTACACCTTC,CASSSQGQGYGYTF
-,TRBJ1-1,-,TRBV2,TGTGCCAGCAGTTTGACCCGGACTGCTTTCTTT,CASSLTRTAFF
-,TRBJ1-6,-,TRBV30,TGTGCCTGGAGTATAGCCCGCGAGGCACCCCTCCACTTT,CAWSIAREAPLHF
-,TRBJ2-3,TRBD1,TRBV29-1,TGCAGCGTTGCCGGGACAGCGTCTACCCCGGATACGCAGTATTTT,CSVAGTASTPDTQYF
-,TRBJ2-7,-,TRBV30,TGTGCCTGGAGGCGGGACTCGCCCGAGCAGTACTTC,CAWRRDSPEQYF
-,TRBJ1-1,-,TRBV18,TGTGCCAGCTCACCCATCAGGGATAGCACTGAAGCTTTCTTT,CASSPIRDSTEAFF
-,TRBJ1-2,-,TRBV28,TGTGCCAGCAGTTCTCTAAACTATGGCTACACCTTC,CASSSLNYGYTF
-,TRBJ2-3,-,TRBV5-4,TGTGCCAGCAGCAATACCGGGGGAGATACGCAGTATTTT,CASSNTGGDTQYF
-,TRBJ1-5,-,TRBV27,TGTGCCAGCAGTTTCACGGGAATGGGTCAGCCCCAGCATTTT,CASSFTGMGQPQHF
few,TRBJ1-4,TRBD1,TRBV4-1,TGCGCCAGCAGCCCGGGGACAGGGTCTGAAAAACTGTTTTTT,CASSPGTGSEKLFF
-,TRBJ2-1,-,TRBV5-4,TGTGCCAGCAGCCACGGTGGGGCCCGGAATGAGCAGTTCTTC,CASSHGGARNEQFF
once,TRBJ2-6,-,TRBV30,TGTGCCTGGACCCCCGGGGCCAACGTCCTGACTTTC,CAWTPGANVLTF
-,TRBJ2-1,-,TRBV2,TGTGCCAGCAGTGAAACCCTACTCCAGCAGTTCTTC,CASSETLLQQFF